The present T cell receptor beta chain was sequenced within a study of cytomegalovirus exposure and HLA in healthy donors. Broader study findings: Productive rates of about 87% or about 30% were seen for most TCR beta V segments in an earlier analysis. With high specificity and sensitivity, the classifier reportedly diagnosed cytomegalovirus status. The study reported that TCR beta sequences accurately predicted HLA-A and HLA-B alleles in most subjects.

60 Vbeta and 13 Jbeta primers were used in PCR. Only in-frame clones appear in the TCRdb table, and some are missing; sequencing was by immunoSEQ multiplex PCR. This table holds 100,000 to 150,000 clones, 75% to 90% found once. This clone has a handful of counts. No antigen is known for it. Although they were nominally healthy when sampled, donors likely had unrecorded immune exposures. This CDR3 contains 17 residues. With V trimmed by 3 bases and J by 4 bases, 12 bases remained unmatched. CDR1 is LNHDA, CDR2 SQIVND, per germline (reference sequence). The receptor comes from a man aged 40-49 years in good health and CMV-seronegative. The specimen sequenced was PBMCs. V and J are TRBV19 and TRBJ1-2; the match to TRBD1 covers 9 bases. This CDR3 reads CASSIPTYRGLGYGYTF. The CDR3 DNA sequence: TGTGCCAGTAGTATCCCAACCTACAGGGGGCTTGGCTATGGCTACACCTTC.